This paragraph covers one T cell receptor (beta chain) sequence. The antigen remains undetermined. These data come from a study of cytomegalovirus exposure and HLA in healthy donors. Overall study context: The roughly 120 validation repertoires matched the approximately 670 first-cohort repertoires in platform, a later analysis reported. Findings of the study overall: Cytomegalovirus status was reportedly diagnosed by the classifier with high specificity and sensitivity. Specificity of a few CMV-associated chains for CMV antigens was verified in vitro.

CDR3 length equals 17 residues. V lost 3 bases, J lost 4 bases, and 9 bases stayed unmatched. Per germline, CDR1 MRHNA and CDR2 SNTAGT. Data came from immunoSEQ multiplex PCR; TCRdb stores just in-frame clones and leaves some out. Among roughly 310,000 clones listed, around 90% were seen once. The sample was PBMCs. The origin of this receptor is a man under 40 in good health and CMV-seronegative. J is TRBJ1-5 and V is TRBV6-4, with 10 nucleotides matching TRBD1. The CDR3 DNA reads as TGTGCCAGCAGTGAACATATTCCGGGACAGGGGAATCAGCCCCAGCATTTT. This gives the protein CASSEHIPGQGNQPQHF.